This passage covers 6 T cell receptor beta chains from one sample sequenced in a study of T cell clones after liver transplantation. Profiling relied on immunoSEQ multiplex PCR, and the TCRdb table lists in-frame clones only, not all of them. The profile shows around 100,000 clones, approximately 79% of them singletons. The source was CD4+ T cells from blood, collected approximately 43 months after liver transplant. The receptors here all came from a human patient who received a liver transplant. Some T cells may have originated in the graft donor.

Notes on this clone: A junction end diverges from the germline sequence, so it may reflect a read error. This chain connects TRBV5-1 to TRBJ2-1; 7 bases line up with TRBD2. The CDR3 length is 14 residues. CDR1 is SGHRS and CDR2 is YFSETQ in the germline V gene. CDR3 sequence reads: CASGRLATYNEQFF. The CDR3 region has the DNA TGTGCCAGCGGCCGACTAGCAACCTACAATGAGCAGTTCTTC.

The gene calls are TRBV5-1 and TRBJ2-7, with TRBD2 matching over 11 bases. CDR1 and CDR2 from the germline V gene are SGHRS and YFSETQ. The ends lost 0 bases at V and 3 bases at J; junction bases unmatched: 11. This CDR3 is built from 18 residues. The CDR3 DNA is TGCGCCAGCAGCTTGGTTTCTAGCGGGAGGCCGAACCACTACGAGCAGTACTTC. Protein product: CASSLVSSGRPNHYEQYF.

J is TRBJ1-5 and V is TRBV6-7; 8 nucleotides line up with TRBD1. TRBV6-7 is known as an ORF, though its function is uncertain. V trimming: 1 base; J trimming: 0 bases; junction bases outside the gene matches: 8. CDR3 length: 18 residues. The CDR3 protein is CASSYLGQALLSNQPQHF. The DNA of the CDR3 is TGTGCCAGCAGTTACTTGGGACAGGCTCTCCTTAGCAATCAGCCCCAGCATTTT.

This rearrangement joins TRBV28 to TRBJ2-1; maybe TRBD2 (5 bases). The CDR3 runs 18 residues. Trimming removed 6 bases from V and 8 bases from J, with 29 bases in between. The germline gives CDR1 MDHEN, CDR2 SYDVKM. CDR3 sequence (DNA): TGTGCCAGCAGACTCACCATAGCGCGCCCCAAGGCTGGGGATGAGCAGTTCTTC. Translation: CASRLTIARPKAGDEQFF.

The chain recombines TRBV27 with TRBJ2-7; TRBD1 matches 8 bases. The CDR3 is 12 residues long. With V trimmed by 5 bases and J by 5 bases, 2 bases remained unmatched. Germline V gene data show CDR1 as MNHEY and CDR2 as SMNVEV (reference sequence). CDR3 in DNA: TGTGCCAGCAGTAGGACAGGGAACGAGCAGTACTTC. Protein product: CASSRTGNEQYF.

The chain recombines TRBV5-6 with TRBJ2-1; D gene unclear. V lost 0 bases and J 4 bases, leaving 5 bases between the germline ends. The CDR3 has 13 residues. In germline, CDR1 is SGHDT, CDR2 YYEEEE. The CDR3 nucleotides are TGTGCCAGCAGCTTGGTTCATTACAATGAGCAGTTCTTC. This codes for CASSLVHYNEQFF.